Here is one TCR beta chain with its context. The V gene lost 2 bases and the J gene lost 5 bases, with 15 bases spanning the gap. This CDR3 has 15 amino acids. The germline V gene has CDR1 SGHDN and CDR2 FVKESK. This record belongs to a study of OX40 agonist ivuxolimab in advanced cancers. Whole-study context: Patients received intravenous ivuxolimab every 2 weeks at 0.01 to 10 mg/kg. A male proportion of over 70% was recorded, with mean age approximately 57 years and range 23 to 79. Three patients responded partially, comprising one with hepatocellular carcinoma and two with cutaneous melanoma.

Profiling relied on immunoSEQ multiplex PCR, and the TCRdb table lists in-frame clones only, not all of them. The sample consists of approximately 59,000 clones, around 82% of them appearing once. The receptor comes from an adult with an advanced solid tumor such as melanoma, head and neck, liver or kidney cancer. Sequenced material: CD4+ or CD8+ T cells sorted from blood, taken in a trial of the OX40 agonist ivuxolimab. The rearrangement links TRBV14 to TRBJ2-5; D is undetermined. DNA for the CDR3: TGTGCCAGCAGCCAATTGTCGGAGACCCGCGAGACCCAGTACTTC. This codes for CASSQLSETRETQYF.